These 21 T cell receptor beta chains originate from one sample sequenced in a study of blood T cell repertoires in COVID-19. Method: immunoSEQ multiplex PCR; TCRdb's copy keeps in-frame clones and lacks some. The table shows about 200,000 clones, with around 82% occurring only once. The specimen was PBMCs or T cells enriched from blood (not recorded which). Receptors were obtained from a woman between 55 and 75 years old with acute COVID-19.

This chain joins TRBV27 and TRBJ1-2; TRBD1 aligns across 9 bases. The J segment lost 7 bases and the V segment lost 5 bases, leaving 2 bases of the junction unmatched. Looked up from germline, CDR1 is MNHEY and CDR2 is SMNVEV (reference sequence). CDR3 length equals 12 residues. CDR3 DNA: TGTGCCAGCAGTACAGGGGGCTCTGGCTACACCTTC. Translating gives CASSTGGSGYTF.

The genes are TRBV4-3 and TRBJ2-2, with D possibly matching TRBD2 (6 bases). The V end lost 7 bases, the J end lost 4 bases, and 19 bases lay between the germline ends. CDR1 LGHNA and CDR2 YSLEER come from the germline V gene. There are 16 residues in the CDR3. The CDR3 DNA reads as TGCGCCAGCACCAGGGAACGCGGGGCTGGCACCGGGGAGCTGTTTTTT. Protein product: CASTRERGAGTGELFF.

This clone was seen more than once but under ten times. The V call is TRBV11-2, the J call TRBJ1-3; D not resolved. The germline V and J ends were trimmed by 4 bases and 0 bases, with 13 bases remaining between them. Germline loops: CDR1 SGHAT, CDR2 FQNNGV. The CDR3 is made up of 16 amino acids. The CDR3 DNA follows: TGTGCCAGCAGCTCCCCCCCACGAGCCTCTGGAAACACCATATATTTT. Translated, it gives CASSSPPRASGNTIYF.

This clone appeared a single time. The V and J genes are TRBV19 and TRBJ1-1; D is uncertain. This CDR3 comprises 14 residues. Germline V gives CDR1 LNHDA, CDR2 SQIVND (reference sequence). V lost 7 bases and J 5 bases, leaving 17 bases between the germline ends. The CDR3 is CASISSGLWTEAFF. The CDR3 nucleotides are TGTGCCAGTATTAGTAGTGGGCTATGGACTGAAGCTTTCTTT.

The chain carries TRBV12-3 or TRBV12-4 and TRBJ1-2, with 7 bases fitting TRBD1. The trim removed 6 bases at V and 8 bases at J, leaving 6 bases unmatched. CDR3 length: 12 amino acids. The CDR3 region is CASRLTGLGYTF. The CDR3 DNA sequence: TGTGCCAGCAGGCTGACAGGGCTGGGCTACACCTTC.

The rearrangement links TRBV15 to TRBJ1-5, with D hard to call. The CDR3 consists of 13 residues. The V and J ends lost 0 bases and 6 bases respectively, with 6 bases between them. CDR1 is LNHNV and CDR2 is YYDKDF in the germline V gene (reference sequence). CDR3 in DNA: TGTGCCACCAGCAGAGATGTGGCTCAGCCCCAGCATTTT. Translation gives CATSRDVAQPQHF.

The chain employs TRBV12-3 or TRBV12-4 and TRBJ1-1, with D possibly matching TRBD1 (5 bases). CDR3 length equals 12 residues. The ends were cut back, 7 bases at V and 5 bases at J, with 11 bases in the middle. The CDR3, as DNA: TGTGCCAGCATTTTTAGGGGAACTGAAGCTTTCTTT. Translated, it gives CASIFRGTEAFF.

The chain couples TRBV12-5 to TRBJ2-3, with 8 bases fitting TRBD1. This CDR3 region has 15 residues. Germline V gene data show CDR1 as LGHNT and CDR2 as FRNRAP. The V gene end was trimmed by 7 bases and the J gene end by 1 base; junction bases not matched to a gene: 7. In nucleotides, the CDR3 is TGTGCTAGTGCCCGACAGGGGTACGGCACAGATACGCAGTATTTT. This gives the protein CASARQGYGTDTQYF.

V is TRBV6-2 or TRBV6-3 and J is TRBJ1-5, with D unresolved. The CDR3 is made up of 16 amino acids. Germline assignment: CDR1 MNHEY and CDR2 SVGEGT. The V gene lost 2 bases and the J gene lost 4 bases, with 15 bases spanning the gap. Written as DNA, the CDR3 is TGTGCCAGCAGTTACATTGGCAGGCGGGATAATCAGCCCCAGCATTTT. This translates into CASSYIGRRDNQPQHF.

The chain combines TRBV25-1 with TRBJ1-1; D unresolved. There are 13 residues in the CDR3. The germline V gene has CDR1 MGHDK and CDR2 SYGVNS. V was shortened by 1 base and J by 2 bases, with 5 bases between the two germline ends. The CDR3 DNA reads TGTGCCAGCAGTGAATTCGGTAACACTGAAGCTTTCTTT. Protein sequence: CASSEFGNTEAFF.

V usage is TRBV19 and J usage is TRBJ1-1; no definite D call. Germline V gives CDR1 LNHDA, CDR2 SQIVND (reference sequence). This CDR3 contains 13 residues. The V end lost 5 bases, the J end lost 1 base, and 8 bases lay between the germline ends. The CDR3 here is CASSWPRNTEAFF. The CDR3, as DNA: TGTGCCAGTAGTTGGCCCAGGAACACTGAAGCTTTCTTT.

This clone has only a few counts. The CDR3 is CASNPATGAFNEQFF. In DNA form, the CDR3 reads TGTGCCAGCAACCCCGCGACAGGAGCATTTAATGAGCAGTTCTTC. The chain has TRBV27 and TRBJ2-1; D possibly corresponds to TRBD1 (6 bases). CDR3 length: 15 residues. Trimming shortened V by 7 bases and J by 7 bases, and 20 bases separated the two germline ends. Per germline, CDR1 MNHEY and CDR2 SMNVEV (reference sequence).

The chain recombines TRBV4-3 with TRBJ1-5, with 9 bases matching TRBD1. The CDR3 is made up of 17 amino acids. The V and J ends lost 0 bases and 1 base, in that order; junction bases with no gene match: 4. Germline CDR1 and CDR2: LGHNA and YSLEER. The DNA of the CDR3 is TGCGCCAGCAGCCAAGACATGACAGGGGGAAGCAATCAGCCCCAGCATTTT. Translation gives CASSQDMTGGSNQPQHF.

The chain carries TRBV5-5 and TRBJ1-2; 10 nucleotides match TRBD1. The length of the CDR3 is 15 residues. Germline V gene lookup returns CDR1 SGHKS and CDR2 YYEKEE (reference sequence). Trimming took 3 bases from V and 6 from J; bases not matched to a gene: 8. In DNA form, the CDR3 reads TGTGCCAGCAGCTCGAGACAGGGGGCGCCCGATGGCTACACCTTC. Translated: CASSSRQGAPDGYTF. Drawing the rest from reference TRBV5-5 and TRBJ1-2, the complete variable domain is DAGVTQSPTHLIKTRGQQVTLRCSPISGHKSVSWYQQVLGQGPQFIFQYYEKEERGRGNFPDRFSARQFPNYSSELNVNALLLGDSALYLCASSSRQGAPDGYTFGSGTRLTVV.

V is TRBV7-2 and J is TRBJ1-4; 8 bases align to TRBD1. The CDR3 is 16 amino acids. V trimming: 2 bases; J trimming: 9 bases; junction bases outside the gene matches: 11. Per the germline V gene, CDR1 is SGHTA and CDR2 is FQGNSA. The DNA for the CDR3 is TGTGCCAGCAGCTTATCTCTGGACAGGGTAACCAAAAAACTGTTTTTT. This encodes CASSLSLDRVTKKLFF.

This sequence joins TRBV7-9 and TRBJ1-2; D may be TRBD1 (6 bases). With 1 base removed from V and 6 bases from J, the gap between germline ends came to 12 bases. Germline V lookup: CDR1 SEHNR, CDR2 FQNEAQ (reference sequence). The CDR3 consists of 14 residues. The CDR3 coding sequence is TGTGCCAGCAGCTTAGACGGAACAGGGAATGGCTACACCTTC. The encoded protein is CASSLDGTGNGYTF.

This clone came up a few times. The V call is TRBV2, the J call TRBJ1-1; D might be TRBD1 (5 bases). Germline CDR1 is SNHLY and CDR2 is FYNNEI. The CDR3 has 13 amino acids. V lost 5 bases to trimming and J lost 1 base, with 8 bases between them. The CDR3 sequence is CASSPDTNTEAFF. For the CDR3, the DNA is TGTGCCAGCAGTCCGGACACGAACACTGAAGCTTTCTTT.

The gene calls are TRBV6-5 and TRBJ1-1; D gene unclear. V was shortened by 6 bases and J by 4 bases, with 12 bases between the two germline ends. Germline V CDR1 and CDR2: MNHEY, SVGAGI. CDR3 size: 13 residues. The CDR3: CASSRGKGTEAFF. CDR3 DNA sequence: TGTGCCAGCAGCCGAGGGAAAGGCACTGAAGCTTTCTTT.

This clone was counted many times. The CDR3: CASSLAQGTGYGYTF. As DNA, the CDR3 is TGTGCCAGCAGCTTAGCGCAGGGAACAGGCTATGGCTACACCTTC. This chain links TRBV7-8 with TRBJ1-2; the D gene is possibly TRBD1 (5 bases). This CDR3 is built from 15 residues. The germline V and J ends were trimmed by 0 bases and 4 bases, with 12 bases remaining between them. Germline V gives CDR1 SGHVS, CDR2 FQNEAQ.

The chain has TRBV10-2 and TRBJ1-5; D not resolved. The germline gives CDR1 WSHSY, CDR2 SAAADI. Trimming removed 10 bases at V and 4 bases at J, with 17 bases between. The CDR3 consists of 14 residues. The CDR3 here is CATRLDRENQPQHF. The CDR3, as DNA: TGCGCCACCCGATTAGATAGGGAGAATCAGCCCCAGCATTTT.

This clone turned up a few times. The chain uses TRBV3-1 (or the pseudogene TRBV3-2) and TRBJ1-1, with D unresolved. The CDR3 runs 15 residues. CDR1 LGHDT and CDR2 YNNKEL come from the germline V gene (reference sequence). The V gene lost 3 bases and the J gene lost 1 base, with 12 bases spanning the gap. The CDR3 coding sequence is TGTGCCAGCAGCCATTGGGGAGGAGGGAACACTGAAGCTTTCTTT. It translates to CASSHWGGGNTEAFF.